This T cell receptor beta chain was sequenced during a study of blood T cell repertoires in COVID-19. Germline V gene sequence: CDR1 SGHTA, CDR2 FQGNSA. The CDR3 contains 14 residues. The V gene lost 2 bases and the J gene lost 4 bases, with 11 bases spanning the gap. The data were produced by immunoSEQ multiplex PCR, yet TCRdb's version contains in-frame clones alone and is incomplete. Here the sample spans hundreds of thousands of clones, 85% to 90% being singletons. The TCR sequence derives from a man between 70 and 80 years old with acute or convalescent COVID-19. The specimen sequenced was peripheral blood. The chain couples TRBV7-2 to TRBJ1-2; D unresolved. The CDR3 region has the DNA TGTGCCAGCAGCTTACGGGCCGCGGGCTATGGCTACACCTTC. Translation: CASSLRAAGYGYTF. Combining the CDR3 with reference TRBV7-2 and TRBJ1-2 gives the whole variable domain GAGVSQSPSNKVTEKGKDVELRCDPISGHTALYWYRQSLGQGLEFLIYFQGNSAPDKSGLPSDRFSAERTGGSVSTLTIQRTQQEDSAVYLCASSLRAAGYGYTFGSGTRLTVV.